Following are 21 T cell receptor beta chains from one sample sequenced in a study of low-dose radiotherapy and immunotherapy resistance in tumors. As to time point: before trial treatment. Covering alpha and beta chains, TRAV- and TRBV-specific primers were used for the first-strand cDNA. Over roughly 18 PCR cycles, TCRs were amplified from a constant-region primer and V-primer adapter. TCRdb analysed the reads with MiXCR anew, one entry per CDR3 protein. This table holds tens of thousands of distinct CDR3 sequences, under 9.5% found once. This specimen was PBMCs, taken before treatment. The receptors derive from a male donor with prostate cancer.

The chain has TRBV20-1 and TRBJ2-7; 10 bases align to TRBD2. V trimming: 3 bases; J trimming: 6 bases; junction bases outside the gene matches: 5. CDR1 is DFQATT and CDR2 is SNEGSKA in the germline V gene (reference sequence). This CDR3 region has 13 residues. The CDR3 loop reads CSASSAGGIEQYF. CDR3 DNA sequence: TGCAGTGCTAGTTCAGCGGGAGGGATCGAGCAGTACTTC.

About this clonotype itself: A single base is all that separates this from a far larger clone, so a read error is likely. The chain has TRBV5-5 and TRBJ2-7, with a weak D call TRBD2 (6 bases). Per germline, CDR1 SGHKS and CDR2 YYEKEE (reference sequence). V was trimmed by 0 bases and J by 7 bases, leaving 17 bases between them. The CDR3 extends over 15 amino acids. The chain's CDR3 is CASSLVGDSYNEQYF. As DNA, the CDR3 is TGTGCCAGCAGCTTGGTAGGGGACTCCTACAATGAGCAGTACTTC. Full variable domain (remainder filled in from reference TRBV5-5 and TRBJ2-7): DAGVTQSPTHLIKTRGQQVTLRCSPISGHKSVSWYQQVLGQGPQFIFQYYEKEERGRGNFPDRFSARQFPNYSSELNVNALLLGDSALYLCASSLVGDSYNEQYFGPGTRLTVT.

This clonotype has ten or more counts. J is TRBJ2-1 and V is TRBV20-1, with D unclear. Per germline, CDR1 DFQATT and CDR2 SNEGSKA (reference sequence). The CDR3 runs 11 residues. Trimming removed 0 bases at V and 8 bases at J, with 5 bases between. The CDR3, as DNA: TGCAGTGCTAGAGATAGGGATGAGCAGTTCTTC. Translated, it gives CSARDRDEQFF.

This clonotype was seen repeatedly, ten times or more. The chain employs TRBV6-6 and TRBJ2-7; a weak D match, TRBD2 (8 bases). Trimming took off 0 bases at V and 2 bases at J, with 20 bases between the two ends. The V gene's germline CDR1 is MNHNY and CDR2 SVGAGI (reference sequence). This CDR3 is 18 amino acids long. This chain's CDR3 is CASSYSGGGGTATYEQYF. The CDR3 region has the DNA TGTGCCAGCAGTTACTCCGGGGGGGGCGGGACAGCCACCTACGAGCAGTACTTC.

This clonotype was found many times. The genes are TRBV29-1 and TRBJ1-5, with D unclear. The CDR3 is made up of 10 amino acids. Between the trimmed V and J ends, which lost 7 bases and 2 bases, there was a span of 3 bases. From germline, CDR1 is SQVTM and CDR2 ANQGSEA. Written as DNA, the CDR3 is TGCAGCGCTCGCAATCAGCCCCAGCATTTT. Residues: CSARNQPQHF.

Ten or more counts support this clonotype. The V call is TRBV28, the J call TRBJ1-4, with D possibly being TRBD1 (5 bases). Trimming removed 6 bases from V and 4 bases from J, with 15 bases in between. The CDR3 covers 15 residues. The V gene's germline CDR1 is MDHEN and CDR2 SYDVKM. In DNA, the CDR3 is TGTGCCAGCAGACCTAGCGGGGGAAGTAATGAAAAACTGTTTTTT. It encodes CASRPSGGSNEKLFF.

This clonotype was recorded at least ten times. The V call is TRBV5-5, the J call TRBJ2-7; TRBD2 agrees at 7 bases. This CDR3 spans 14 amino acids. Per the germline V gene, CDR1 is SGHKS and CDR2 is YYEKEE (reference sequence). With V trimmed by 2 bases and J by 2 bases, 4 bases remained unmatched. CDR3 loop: CASSLGGSAYEQYF. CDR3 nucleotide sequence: TGTGCCAGCAGCTTAGGCGGGAGTGCCTACGAGCAGTACTTC.

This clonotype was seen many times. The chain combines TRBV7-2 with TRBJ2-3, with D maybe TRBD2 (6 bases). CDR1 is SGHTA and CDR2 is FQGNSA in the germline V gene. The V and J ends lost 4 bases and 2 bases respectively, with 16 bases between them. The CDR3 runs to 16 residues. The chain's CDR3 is CASSSRERAPTDTQYF. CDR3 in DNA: TGTGCCAGCAGCTCAAGGGAGCGGGCGCCCACAGATACGCAGTATTTT.

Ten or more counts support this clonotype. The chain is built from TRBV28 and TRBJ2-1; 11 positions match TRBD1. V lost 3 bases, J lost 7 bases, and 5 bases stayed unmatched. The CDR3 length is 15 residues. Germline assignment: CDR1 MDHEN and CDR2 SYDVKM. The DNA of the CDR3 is TGTGCCAGCAGTTTGGGACAGGGGGTGGTGAATGAGCAGTTCTTC. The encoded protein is CASSLGQGVVNEQFF. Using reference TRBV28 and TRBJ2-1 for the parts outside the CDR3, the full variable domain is DVKVTQSSRYLVKRTGEKVFLECVQDMDHENMFWYRQDPGLGLRLIYFSYDVKMKEKGDIPEGYSVSREKKERFSLILESASTNQTSMYLCASSLGQGVVNEQFFGPGTRLTVL.

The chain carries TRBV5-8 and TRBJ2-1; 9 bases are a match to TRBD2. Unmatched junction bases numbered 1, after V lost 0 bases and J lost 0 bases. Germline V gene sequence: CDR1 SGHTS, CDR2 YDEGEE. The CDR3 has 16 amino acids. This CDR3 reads CASSLEGLASYNEQFF. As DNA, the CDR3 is TGTGCCAGCAGCTTGGAGGGACTAGCCTCCTACAATGAGCAGTTCTTC.

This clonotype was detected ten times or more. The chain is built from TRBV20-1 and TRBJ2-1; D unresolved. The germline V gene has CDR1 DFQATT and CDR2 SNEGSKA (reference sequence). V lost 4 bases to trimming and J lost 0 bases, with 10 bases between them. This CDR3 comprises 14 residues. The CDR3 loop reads CSATGSSSYNEQFF. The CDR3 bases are TGCAGTGCTACTGGGTCGAGCTCCTACAATGAGCAGTTCTTC.

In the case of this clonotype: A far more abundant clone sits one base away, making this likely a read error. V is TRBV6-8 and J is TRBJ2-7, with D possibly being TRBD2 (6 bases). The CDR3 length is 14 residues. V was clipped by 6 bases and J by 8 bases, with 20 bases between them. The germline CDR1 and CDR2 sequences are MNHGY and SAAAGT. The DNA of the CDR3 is TGTGCCAGCAGGGCCGGGCGGGGTGTCGGCAAGCAGTACTTC. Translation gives CASRAGRGVGKQYF.

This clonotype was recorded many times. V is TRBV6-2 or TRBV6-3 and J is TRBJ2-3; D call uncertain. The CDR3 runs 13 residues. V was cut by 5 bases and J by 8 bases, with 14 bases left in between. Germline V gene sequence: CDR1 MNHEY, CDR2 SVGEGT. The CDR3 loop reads CASSEKSGATQYF. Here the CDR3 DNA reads TGTGCCAGCAGTGAGAAGTCCGGTGCTACGCAGTATTTT.

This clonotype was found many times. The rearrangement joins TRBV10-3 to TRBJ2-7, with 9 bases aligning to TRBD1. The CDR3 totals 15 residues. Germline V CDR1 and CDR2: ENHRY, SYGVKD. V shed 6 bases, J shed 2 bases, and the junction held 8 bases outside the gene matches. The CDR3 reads CAISGGQGSTYEQYF. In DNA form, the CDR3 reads TGTGCCATCAGCGGCGGACAGGGGAGTACCTACGAGCAGTACTTC.

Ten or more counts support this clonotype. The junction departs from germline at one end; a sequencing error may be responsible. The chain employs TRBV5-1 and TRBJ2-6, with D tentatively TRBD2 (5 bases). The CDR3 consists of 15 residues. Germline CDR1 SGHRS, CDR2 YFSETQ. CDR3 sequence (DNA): TGTGCCAGCAGCCGGACTTCCTCTGGGGCCAACGTCCTGACTTTC. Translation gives CASSRTSSGANVLTF.

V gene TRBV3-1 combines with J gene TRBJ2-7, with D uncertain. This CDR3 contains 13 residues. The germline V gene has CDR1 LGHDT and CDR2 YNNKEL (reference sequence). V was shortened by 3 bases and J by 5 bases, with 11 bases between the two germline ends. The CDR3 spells CASSQGLVDEQYF. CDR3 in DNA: TGTGCCAGCAGCCAGGGGTTGGTGGACGAGCAGTACTTC.

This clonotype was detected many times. For the CDR3, the DNA is TGTGCCAGCAGCCTCGGGACTAGCGGGAACAATGAGCAGTTCTTC. It encodes CASSLGTSGNNEQFF. This chain joins TRBV3-1 and TRBJ2-1; TRBD2 aligns across 13 bases. Germline assignment: CDR1 LGHDT and CDR2 YNNKEL (reference sequence). J was trimmed by 5 bases and V by 4 bases; bases with no gene match: 2. The CDR3 is 15 amino acids.

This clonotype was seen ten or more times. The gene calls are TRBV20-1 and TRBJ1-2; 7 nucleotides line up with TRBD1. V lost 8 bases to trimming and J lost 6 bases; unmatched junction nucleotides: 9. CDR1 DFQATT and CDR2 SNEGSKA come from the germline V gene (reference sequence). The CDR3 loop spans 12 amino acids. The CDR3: CSTQNTGDGYTF. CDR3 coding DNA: TGCAGTACCCAAAACACAGGGGATGGCTACACCTTC.

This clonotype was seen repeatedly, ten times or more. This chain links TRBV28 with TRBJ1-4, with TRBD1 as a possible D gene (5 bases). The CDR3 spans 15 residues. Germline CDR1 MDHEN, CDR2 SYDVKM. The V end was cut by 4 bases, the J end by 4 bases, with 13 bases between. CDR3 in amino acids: CASSSRGGFNEKLFF. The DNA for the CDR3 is TGTGCCAGCAGTTCCCGTGGGGGTTTTAATGAAAAACTGTTTTTT.

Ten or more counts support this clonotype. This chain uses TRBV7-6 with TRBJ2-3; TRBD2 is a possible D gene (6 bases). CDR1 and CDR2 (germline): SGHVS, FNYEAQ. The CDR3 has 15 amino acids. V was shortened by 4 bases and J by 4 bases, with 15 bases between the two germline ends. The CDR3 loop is CASSSNTGGADTQYF. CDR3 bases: TGTGCCAGCAGCTCCAACACCGGAGGGGCAGATACGCAGTATTTT.

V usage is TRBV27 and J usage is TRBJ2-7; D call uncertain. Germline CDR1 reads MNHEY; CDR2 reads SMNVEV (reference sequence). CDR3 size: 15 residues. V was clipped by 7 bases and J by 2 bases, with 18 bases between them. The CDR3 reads CASTPSVGETYEQYF. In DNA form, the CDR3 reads TGTGCCAGCACCCCCAGTGTCGGCGAAACCTACGAGCAGTACTTC.